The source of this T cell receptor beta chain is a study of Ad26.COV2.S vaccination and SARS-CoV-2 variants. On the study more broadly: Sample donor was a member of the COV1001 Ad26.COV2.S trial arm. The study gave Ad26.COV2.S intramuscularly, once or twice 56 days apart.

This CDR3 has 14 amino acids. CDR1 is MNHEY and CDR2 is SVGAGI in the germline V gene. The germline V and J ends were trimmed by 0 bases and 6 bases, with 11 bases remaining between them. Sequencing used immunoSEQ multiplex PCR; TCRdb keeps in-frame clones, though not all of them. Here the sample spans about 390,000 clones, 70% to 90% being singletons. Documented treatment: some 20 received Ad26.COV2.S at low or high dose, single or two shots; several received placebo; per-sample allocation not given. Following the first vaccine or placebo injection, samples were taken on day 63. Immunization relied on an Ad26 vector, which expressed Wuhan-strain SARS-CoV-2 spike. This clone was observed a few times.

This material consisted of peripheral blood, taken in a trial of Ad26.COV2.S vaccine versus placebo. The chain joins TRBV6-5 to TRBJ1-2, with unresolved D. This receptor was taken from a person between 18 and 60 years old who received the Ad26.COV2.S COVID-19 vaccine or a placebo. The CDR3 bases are TGTGCCAGCAGTTACTCAAATAGGCGGGATGGCTACACCTTC. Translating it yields CASSYSNRRDGYTF.